The sample holds a few counts of the clone carrying this TCR beta chain. Its antigen is undetermined. This record comes from a study of Graves' ophthalmopathy and Graves' hyperthyroidism. General study points: Most thyroid-expanded clonotypes exceeding 0.001 frequency were also found in blood.

TCR beta CDR3 amplification used RNA transcripts. First-round RT-PCR with HTBI primers preceded a second-round multiplex PCR. TCRdb ran MiXCR on the multiplex PCR reads and lists one entry per CDR3 protein. Of 200,000 to 250,000 distinct CDR3 sequences listed, roughly 21% are singletons. V was clipped by 2 bases and J by 4 bases; unmatched bases: 4. The CDR3 runs to 14 residues. Germline V gene sequence: CDR1 DFQATT, CDR2 SNEGSKA (reference sequence). The sample consisted of peripheral blood. This receptor was taken from a woman in her fifties or sixties with Graves' ophthalmopathy. V gene TRBV20-1 combines with J gene TRBJ2-7; 11 bases agree with TRBD2. CDR3 nucleotides: TGCAGTGCTAGAAATAGCGGGAGGGAGTACGAGCAGTACTTC. Its translation is CSARNSGREYEQYF.